The 25 T cell receptor beta chains listed next were all sequenced from one sample in a study of OX40 agonist ivuxolimab in advanced cancers. Library creation used the immunoSEQ multiplex PCR assay. The table comes from immuneACCESS by way of TCRdb, which keeps in-frame sequences with V and J called. Part of the clones is missing from these tables; in studies checked, under half for an unresolved V gene and the rest for unknown reasons. The sample contains over 95,000 clones, approximately 95% of them found a single time. The ten largest account for around 2% of the sample. The specimen was CD4+ or CD8+ T cells sorted from blood, collected in a trial of the OX40 agonist ivuxolimab. The receptors originated from an adult with an advanced solid tumor such as melanoma, head and neck, liver or kidney cancer.

The chain has TRBV27 and TRBJ2-7, with 12 bases aligning to TRBD1. The CDR3 is made up of 15 amino acids. Per the germline V gene, CDR1 is MNHEY and CDR2 is SMNVEV (reference sequence). The V and J ends lost 10 bases and 7 bases, in that order; junction bases with no gene match: 14. The chain's CDR3 is CATETGTGGPREQYF. In nucleotides, the CDR3 is TGTGCCACCGAGACCGGGACAGGGGGCCCTCGGGAGCAGTACTTC.

V usage is TRBV5-6 and J usage is TRBJ2-1, with D hard to call. V lost 4 bases to trimming and J lost 6 bases, with 11 bases between them. Germline values: CDR1 SGHDT, CDR2 YYEEEE. This CDR3 region has 13 residues. In DNA, the CDR3 is TGTGCCAGCAGCCAAGACAAATTCAATGAGCAGTTCTTC. The encoded protein is CASSQDKFNEQFF. Drawing the rest from reference TRBV5-6 and TRBJ2-1, the complete variable domain is DAGVTQSPTHLIKTRGQQVTLRCSPKSGHDTVSWYQQALGQGPQFIFQYYEEEERQRGNFPDRFSGHQFPNYSSELNVNALLLGDSALYLCASSQDKFNEQFFGPGTRLTVL.

The chain joins TRBV4-3 to TRBJ1-2, with D possibly matching TRBD1 (5 bases). Deletions cut 0 bases from V and 2 bases from J, with 10 bases between. There are 15 residues in the CDR3. The germline CDR1 and CDR2 sequences are LGHNA and YSLEER. The CDR3 is CASSQDLAGNYGYTF. As DNA, the CDR3 is TGCGCCAGCAGCCAAGATTTAGCAGGGAACTATGGCTACACCTTC.

The chain combines TRBV4-1 with TRBJ2-7; D gene unclear. CDR3 length: 13 residues. Germline CDR1 and CDR2: MGHRA and YSYEKL. Trimming left V 1 base short and J 7 bases short, with 11 bases between. The CDR3 loop reads CASSQATPGEQYF. Written as DNA, the CDR3 is TGCGCCAGCAGCCAAGCAACTCCTGGGGAGCAGTACTTC.

This chain joins TRBV19 and TRBJ2-1; 7 bases are shared with TRBD1. The CDR3 loop spans 17 amino acids. Per germline, CDR1 LNHDA and CDR2 SQIVND (reference sequence). The J segment lost 1 base and the V segment lost 4 bases, leaving 10 bases of the junction unmatched. CDR3 nucleotide sequence: TGTGCCAGTAGTAACCTTTGGACAGGTGAGTCCTACAATGAGCAGTTCTTC. Residues: CASSNLWTGESYNEQFF.

The CDR3 DNA reads TGTGCCAGCAGTTCCCACCGTTACAGGGAAAATCAGCCCCAGCATTTT. Residues: CASSSHRYRENQPQHF. The rearrangement uses TRBV28 and TRBJ1-5; D is perhaps TRBD1 (6 bases). Trimming cost V 4 bases and J 4 bases, with 17 bases left between them. There are 16 residues in the CDR3. Germline V gene sequence: CDR1 MDHEN, CDR2 SYDVKM.

In this sample, this clone turned up once. This sequence joins TRBV28 and TRBJ2-7; D possibly corresponds to TRBD2 (7 bases). Germline V gene sequence: CDR1 MDHEN, CDR2 SYDVKM. The CDR3 totals 14 residues. Trimming cost V 4 bases and J 1 base, with 11 bases left between them. Written as DNA, the CDR3 is TGTGCCAGCAGTTCTAGGGGGGGGTCCTACGAGCAGTACTTC. This sequence encodes CASSSRGGSYEQYF. Full variable domain (outside the CDR3, taken from reference TRBV28 and TRBJ2-7): DVKVTQSSRYLVKRTGEKVFLECVQDMDHENMFWYRQDPGLGLRLIYFSYDVKMKEKGDIPEGYSVSREKKERFSLILESASTNQTSMYLCASSSRGGSYEQYFGPGTRLTVT.

The gene calls are TRBV4-1 and TRBJ2-5; 7 bases fit TRBD2. Trimming took 4 bases from V and 3 from J; bases not matched to a gene: 5. The CDR3 consists of 14 residues. Germline V gene lookup returns CDR1 MGHRA and CDR2 YSYEKL. CDR3 nucleotides: TGCGCCAGCAGCCCGACTAGCAACGAAGAGACCCAGTACTTC. This sequence encodes CASSPTSNEETQYF.

This chain connects TRBV7-9 to TRBJ2-5; D not certain. The ends were cut back, 5 bases at V and 1 base at J, with 2 bases in the middle. This CDR3 has 11 amino acids. Germline V gene data show CDR1 as SEHNR and CDR2 as FQNEAQ (reference sequence). This CDR3 is CASSPQETQYF. CDR3 coding DNA: TGTGCCAGCAGCCCCCAAGAGACCCAGTACTTC.

The chain is built from TRBV2 and TRBJ2-1; 9 nucleotides agree with TRBD2. CDR3 length: 13 residues. CDR1 and CDR2 (germline): SNHLY, FYNNEI. J lost 7 bases, V lost 7 bases, and 5 bases had no gene match. CDR3 residues: CASTREGRNEQFF. CDR3 nucleotides: TGTGCCAGCACGCGGGAGGGCCGGAATGAGCAGTTCTTC.

The sample holds one count of this clone. The chain uses TRBV5-1 and TRBJ1-2; D uncertain. V was cut by 2 bases and J by 0 bases, with 11 bases left in between. The CDR3 contains 15 residues. Germline CDR1 is SGHRS and CDR2 is YFSETQ. CDR3 residues: CASSLGSAPNYGYTF. In DNA form, the CDR3 reads TGCGCCAGCAGCTTAGGGTCAGCGCCTAACTATGGCTACACCTTC.

V and J are TRBV28 and TRBJ2-7; perhaps TRBD2 as D (6 bases). V was clipped by 6 bases and J by 2 bases, with 14 bases between them. Germline V CDR1 and CDR2: MDHEN, SYDVKM. This CDR3 spans 14 amino acids. The CDR3 loop is CASSGGQGTYEQYF. In DNA, the CDR3 is TGTGCCAGCAGCGGAGGGCAGGGCACCTACGAGCAGTACTTC.

This chain connects TRBV4-2 to TRBJ1-5; D gene uncertain. CDR3 length equals 15 residues. Looked up from germline, CDR1 is LGHNA and CDR2 is YNFKEQ. V gave up 0 bases and J gave up 3 bases, with 9 bases separating them. The CDR3: CASSQDSGSNQPQHF. As DNA, the CDR3 is TGTGCCAGCAGCCAAGATTCCGGTTCCAATCAGCCCCAGCATTTT.

The chain carries TRBV4-2 and TRBJ2-1; 8 bases map to TRBD1. V lost 0 bases and J lost 2; bases outside the gene matches: 3. The CDR3 contains 16 residues. CDR1 is LGHNA and CDR2 is YNFKEQ in the germline V gene. The CDR3 loop reads CASSQEKQGAYNEQFF. The CDR3 nucleotides read TGTGCCAGCAGCCAAGAAAAACAGGGGGCCTACAATGAGCAGTTCTTC.

DNA of the CDR3: TGTGCCAGCAGCTCCCACAGGGCTCAGCCCCAGCATTTT. Translation gives CASSSHRAQPQHF. J is TRBJ1-5 and V is TRBV5-6, with D possibly matching TRBD1 (6 bases). From germline, CDR1 is SGHDT and CDR2 YYEEEE. This CDR3 region has 13 residues. V lost 3 bases and J lost 6, with 10 bases in between.

CDR3 nucleotides: TGTGCCAGCAGCTTGGTTCCGGGGGGGACATACAATGAGCAGTTCTTC. It codes for CASSLVPGGTYNEQFF. The rearrangement joins TRBV5-6 to TRBJ2-1; 8 bases are shared with TRBD2. The trim removed 0 bases at V and 4 bases at J, leaving 6 bases unmatched. Germline-derived CDR1 and CDR2 are SGHDT and YYEEEE. CDR3 length equals 16 residues.

This clone was found once. The chain combines TRBV5-6 with TRBJ2-1; no reliable D call. CDR1 and CDR2 from the germline V gene are SGHDT and YYEEEE. Trimming shortened V by 6 bases and J by 3 bases, and 13 bases separated the two germline ends. The CDR3 is 14 amino acids. The CDR3 region is CASTTTTDYNEQFF. The CDR3 nucleotides are TGTGCCAGCACCACGACCACAGACTACAATGAGCAGTTCTTC.

The chain combines TRBV6-1 with TRBJ2-5, with 7 bases that match TRBD2. Germline V gene sequence: CDR1 MNHNS, CDR2 SASEGT. This CDR3 region has 18 residues. V shed 2 bases and J 4 bases; nucleotides not matched to a gene: 16. The CDR3 sequence is CASSEWDSGTTGGETQYF. For the CDR3, the DNA is TGTGCCAGCAGTGAATGGGATTCCGGGACTACGGGTGGAGAGACCCAGTACTTC.

V gene TRBV28 combines with J gene TRBJ2-2; 10 bases match TRBD1. CDR3 size: 15 residues. The germline CDR1 and CDR2 sequences are MDHEN and SYDVKM. The junction had 7 bases not matched to a gene; V was cut back by 6 bases and J by 6 bases. The CDR3: CASRSPGQGSGELFF. The DNA for the CDR3 is TGTGCCAGCAGGTCTCCGGGACAGGGGTCCGGGGAGCTGTTTTTT.

Here the CDR3 DNA reads TGTGCCAGCAGTCGAGGGGGAGCAGCTAATGAAAAACTGTTTTTT. Protein product: CASSRGGAANEKLFF. V and J are TRBV25-1 and TRBJ1-4, with D perhaps TRBD1 (6 bases). Trimming took off 5 bases at V and 3 bases at J, with 13 bases between the two ends. Germline V CDR1 and CDR2: MGHDK, SYGVNS. CDR3 length: 15 residues.

The V and J genes are TRBV11-2 and TRBJ1-1; a possible D gene is TRBD1 (6 bases). The V gene lost 5 bases and the J gene lost 6 bases, with 13 bases spanning the gap. Germline V lookup: CDR1 SGHAT, CDR2 FQNNGV. The CDR3 has 13 amino acids. The DNA for the CDR3 is TGTGCCAGCAGCATCCACAGGGCCCCTGAAGCTTTCTTT. This encodes CASSIHRAPEAFF.

The chain has TRBV7-9 and TRBJ2-1, with no clear D. This CDR3 comprises 12 residues. CDR1 and CDR2 (germline): SEHNR, FQNEAQ (reference sequence). Trimming shortened V by 3 bases and J by 7 bases, and 7 bases separated the two germline ends. CDR3 DNA sequence: TGTGCCAGCAGCTTCCTAATGAATGAGCAGTTCTTC. Translated, it gives CASSFLMNEQFF. Together with reference TRBV7-9 and TRBJ2-1, the CDR3 gives the full variable domain: DTGVSQNPRHKITKRGQNVTFRCDPISEHNRLYWYRQTLGQGPEFLTYFQNEAQLEKSRLLSDRFSAERPKGSFSTLEIQRTEQGDSAMYLCASSFLMNEQFFGPGTRLTVL.

The chain's CDR3 is CSGQDSLASTDTQYF. CDR3 nucleotides: TGCAGCGGGCAGGACAGCCTAGCTAGCACAGATACGCAGTATTTT. V gene TRBV29-1 combines with J gene TRBJ2-3; possibly TRBD1 for D (6 bases). CDR1 and CDR2 (germline): SQVTM, ANQGSEA. This CDR3 is built from 15 residues. Trimming shortened V by 7 bases and J by 0 bases, and 17 bases separated the two germline ends.

V and J are TRBV19 and TRBJ2-6; weak D call: TRBD2 (5 bases). The germline V and J ends were trimmed by 4 bases and 2 bases, with 9 bases remaining between them. This CDR3 spans 15 amino acids. The V gene's germline CDR1 is LNHDA and CDR2 SQIVND (reference sequence). In DNA, the CDR3 is TGTGCCAGTAGTACGAGGGAAGCTGGGGCCAACGTCCTGACTTTC. Translation: CASSTREAGANVLTF.

This rearrangement joins TRBV29-1 to TRBJ1-1, with a tentative D call TRBD1 (5 bases). The germline V gene has CDR1 SQVTM and CDR2 ANQGSEA. CDR3 size: 13 residues. The germline V and J ends were trimmed by 6 bases and 5 bases, with 16 bases remaining between them. The CDR3, as DNA: TGCAGCGTCCCCTTGGGCGGGGGAACTGAAGCTTTCTTT. This codes for CSVPLGGGTEAFF.